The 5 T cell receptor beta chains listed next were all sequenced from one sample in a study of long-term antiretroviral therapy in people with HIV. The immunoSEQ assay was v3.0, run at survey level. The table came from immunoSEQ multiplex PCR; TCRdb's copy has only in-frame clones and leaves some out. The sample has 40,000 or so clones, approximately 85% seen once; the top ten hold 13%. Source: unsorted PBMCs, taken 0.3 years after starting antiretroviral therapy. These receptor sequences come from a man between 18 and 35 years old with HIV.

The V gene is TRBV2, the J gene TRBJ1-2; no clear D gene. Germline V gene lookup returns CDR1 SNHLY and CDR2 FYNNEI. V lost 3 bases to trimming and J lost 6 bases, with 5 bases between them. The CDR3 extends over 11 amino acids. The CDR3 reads CASSDRDGYTF. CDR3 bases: TGTGCCAGCAGTGACAGAGATGGCTACACCTTC.

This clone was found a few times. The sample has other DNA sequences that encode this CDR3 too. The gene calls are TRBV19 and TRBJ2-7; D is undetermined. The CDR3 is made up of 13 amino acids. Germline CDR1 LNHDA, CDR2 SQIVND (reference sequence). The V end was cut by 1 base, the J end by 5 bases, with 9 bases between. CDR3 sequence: CASSIAFGDEQYF. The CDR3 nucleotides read TGTGCCAGTAGTATAGCATTCGGCGACGAGCAGTACTTC.

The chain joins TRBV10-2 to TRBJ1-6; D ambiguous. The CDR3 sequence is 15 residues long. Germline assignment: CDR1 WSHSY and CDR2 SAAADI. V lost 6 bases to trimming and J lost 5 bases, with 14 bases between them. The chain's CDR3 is CASRDSYGNNSPLHF. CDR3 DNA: TGCGCCAGCAGAGACTCCTATGGGAATAATTCACCCCTCCACTTT.

This chain's CDR3 is CASSLNSGEETQYF. The DNA of the CDR3 is TGTGCCAGCAGCTTGAACTCGGGGGAAGAGACCCAGTACTTC. The chain is built from TRBV7-2 and TRBJ2-5, with TRBD2 as a possible D gene (6 bases). Germline values: CDR1 SGHTA, CDR2 FQGNSA. The CDR3 loop spans 14 amino acids. V gave up 3 bases and J gave up 3 bases, with 11 bases separating them. The full variable domain, completed using reference TRBV7-2 and TRBJ2-5, is GAGVSQSPSNKVTEKGKDVELRCDPISGHTALYWYRQSLGQGLEFLIYFQGNSAPDKSGLPSDRFSAERTGGSVSTLTIQRTQQEDSAVYLCASSLNSGEETQYFGPGTRLLVL.

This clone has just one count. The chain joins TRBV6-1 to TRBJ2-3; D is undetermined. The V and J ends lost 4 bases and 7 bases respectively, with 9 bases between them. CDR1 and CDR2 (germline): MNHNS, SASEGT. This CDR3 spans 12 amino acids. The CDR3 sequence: CASSVNTNTQYF. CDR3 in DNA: TGTGCCAGCAGTGTTAACACGAATACGCAGTATTTT.